This TCR beta chain appears in the sequencing data of a study of T cell responses to AZD1222 COVID-19 vaccine. General observations from the study: Among the donors, most were white British and more were female, and clonal diversity was possibly underestimated. The span of vaccine-associated CD4 TCRs extended across spike, with dominance at 160-218 and 743-854.

This CDR3 has 11 amino acids. The germline gives CDR1 MDHEN, CDR2 SYDVKM. V lost 7 bases to trimming and J lost 1 base, with 4 bases between them. Using immunoSEQ multiplex PCR, the repertoire was profiled, and TCRdb retains in-frame clones only, with some absent. This repertoire shows roughly 33,000 clones, approximately 78% found once; its top ten account for roughly 4.9%. Regarding this clone: The antigen is not known.

The receptor was isolated from an adult who received the AZD1222 COVID-19 vaccine. J is TRBJ2-5 and V is TRBV28; D uncertain. The sequences come from peripheral blood, collected 28 days after the second AZD1222 dose. In nucleotides, the CDR3 is TGTGCCAGCACTGGCCAAGAGACCCAGTACTTC. It is translated as CASTGQETQYF. Filled out from reference TRBV28 and TRBJ2-5, the complete variable domain reads DVKVTQSSRYLVKRTGEKVFLECVQDMDHENMFWYRQDPGLGLRLIYFSYDVKMKEKGDIPEGYSVSREKKERFSLILESASTNQTSMYLCASTGQETQYFGPGTRLLVL.